This T cell receptor (beta chain) stems from a study of beta chain features in type 1 diabetes. Study information: No age, gender or cell yield differences were seen between patients and healthy donors. Regarding the study as a whole: Type 1 diabetes patients showed a moderate but significant shortening of TCRB CDR3s in all four CD4+ subsets.

Every bit of the isolated RNA underwent reverse transcription, so sequencing read expressed TCRB transcripts. Clones were sequenced by immunoSEQ multiplex PCR, and TCRdb holds only the in-frame ones, with some missing. The table shows approximately 150,000 clones, with more than 9% occurring only once. Regarding this clone: Its antigen is undetermined.

Sort purity for all populations was recorded as exceeding 98%. The germline CDR1 and CDR2 sequences are SGHTA and FQGNSA. Trimming shortened V by 1 base and J by 2 bases, and 8 bases separated the two germline ends. CDR3 length: 14 amino acids. Sequencing used naive CD4+ T cells from blood. This chain joins TRBV7-2 and TRBJ1-2, with D uncertain. This clonotype originated in a man between 18 and 35 years old in good health. The CDR3 loop reads CASSLGRRNYGYTF. The CDR3 DNA follows: TGTGCCAGCAGCTTAGGTCGCAGAAACTATGGCTACACCTTC.